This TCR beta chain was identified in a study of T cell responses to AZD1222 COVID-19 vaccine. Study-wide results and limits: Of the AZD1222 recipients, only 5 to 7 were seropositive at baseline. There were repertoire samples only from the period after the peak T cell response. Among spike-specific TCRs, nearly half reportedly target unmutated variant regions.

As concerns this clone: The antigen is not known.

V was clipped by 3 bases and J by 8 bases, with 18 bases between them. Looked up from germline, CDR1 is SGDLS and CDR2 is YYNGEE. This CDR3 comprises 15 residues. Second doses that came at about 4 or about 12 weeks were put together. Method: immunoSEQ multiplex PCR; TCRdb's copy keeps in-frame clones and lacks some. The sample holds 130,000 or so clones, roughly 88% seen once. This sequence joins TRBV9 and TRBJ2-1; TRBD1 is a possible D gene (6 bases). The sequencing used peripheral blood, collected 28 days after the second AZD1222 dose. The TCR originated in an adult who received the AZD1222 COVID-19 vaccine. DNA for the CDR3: TGTGCCAGCAGCGCTCAGGGGCGCGTCTTCGATGAGCAGTTCTTC. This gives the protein CASSAQGRVFDEQFF.